A single sample is the source of the 15 T cell receptor beta chains below, sequenced in a study of T-cell memory formation after mild COVID-19. Using its own MiXCR run on the 5' RACE reads, TCRdb lists one record per CDR3 protein. The sample holds fewer than 350,000 distinct CDR3 sequences, about a sixth seen once. Input material: PBMCs or a T cell subset sorted from them (not recorded which). These receptors all come from a man between 18 and 35 years old who had mild COVID-19 (a few samples of this study predate the infection). Cell type and time point are not known.

The sample holds a few counts of this clonotype. The J gene is TRBJ2-7, the V gene TRBV4-1; weak D call: TRBD2 (6 bases). CDR1 is MGHRA and CDR2 is YSYEKL in the germline V gene. Trimming pared 1 base from V and 3 bases from J, leaving 16 bases between. The CDR3 spans 16 residues. Here the CDR3 reads CASSQVWSVADYEQYF. CDR3 nucleotides: TGCGCCAGCAGCCAAGTCTGGTCGGTAGCGGACTACGAGCAGTACTTC.

V and J are TRBV5-6 and TRBJ2-7, with TRBD2 as a possible D gene (5 bases). V lost 7 bases to trimming and J lost 7 bases, with 18 bases between them. Per germline, CDR1 SGHDT and CDR2 YYEEEE. The CDR3 has 13 amino acids. The chain's CDR3 is CASGIGISGEQYV. CDR3 DNA sequence: TGTGCCAGCGGCATCGGGATCTCGGGTGAGCAGTACGTC.

The chain carries TRBV12-3 or TRBV12-4 and TRBJ1-1; D gene unclear. V lost 5 bases, J lost 3 bases, and 13 bases lay in between. This CDR3 is built from 14 residues. CDR3 amino acids: CASSPRGWHTEAFF. The CDR3 bases are TGTGCCAGCAGTCCTAGAGGTTGGCACACTGAAGCTTTCTTT.

This CDR3 reads CASGQQANYGYTF. In nucleotides, the CDR3 is TGCGCCAGCGGACAGCAAGCTAACTATGGCTACACCTTC. The rearrangement joins TRBV23-1 to TRBJ1-2; possibly TRBD1 for D (6 bases). TRBV23-1 counts as an open reading frame of uncertain function. This CDR3 is built from 13 residues. Trimming removed 8 bases at V and 0 bases at J, with 10 bases between.

The CDR3 nucleotides are TGTGCCAGCAGTTACTCGATGGAACAGGGTAACAACGAGCAGTACTTC. Protein sequence: CASSYSMEQGNNEQYF. The chain has TRBV6-6 and TRBJ2-7, with a possible D match to TRBD1 (6 bases). V lost 0 bases and J 5 bases, leaving 17 bases between the germline ends. This CDR3 is 16 amino acids long. Germline CDR1 is MNHNY and CDR2 is SVGAGI (reference sequence).

The CDR3 DNA reads TGCGCCAGCAGTCTCGGACAGAACAAAAACATTCAGTACTTC. Residues: CASSLGQNKNIQYF. This rearrangement joins TRBV5-1 to TRBJ2-4; perhaps TRBD1 as D (6 bases). Germline V lookup: CDR1 SGHRS, CDR2 YFSETQ. V was clipped by 5 bases and J by 3 bases, with 12 bases between them. The CDR3 sequence is 14 residues long.

In this sample, this clonotype turned up a few times. The rearrangement links TRBV2 to TRBJ2-7; D is undetermined. CDR1 SNHLY and CDR2 FYNNEI come from the germline V gene. The germline V and J ends were trimmed by 5 bases and 3 bases, with 11 bases remaining between them. The CDR3 has 13 amino acids. The CDR3 sequence is CASSYKNLYEQYF. The CDR3 DNA is TGTGCCAGCAGTTACAAGAACCTCTACGAGCAGTACTTC.

This clonotype was found a few times. The rearrangement links TRBV28 to TRBJ2-4; TRBD1 is a possible D gene (7 bases). The CDR3 runs 15 residues. Germline lookup yields CDR1 MDHEN and CDR2 SYDVKM. V was shortened by 7 bases and J by 4 bases, with 17 bases between the two germline ends. The CDR3 region has the DNA TGTGCCAGCACCCCAGGGGGGATTCCTAAAAACATTCAGTACTTC. Amino acids: CASTPGGIPKNIQYF.

This clonotype was recorded a few times. The chain is built from TRBV12-3 or TRBV12-4 and TRBJ2-2; D gene ambiguous. The length of the CDR3 is 15 residues. Trimming removed 5 bases at V and 1 base at J, with 11 bases between. CDR3 DNA: TGTGCCAGCAGTATTAGCTTACTGAACACCGGGGAGCTGTTTTTT. Its protein is CASSISLLNTGELFF.

This chain joins TRBV18 and TRBJ1-6; 11 bases match TRBD1. Trimming removed 6 bases from V and 9 bases from J; junction bases left unmatched: 7. The V gene's germline CDR1 is KGHSH and CDR2 LQKENI. There are 15 residues in the CDR3. The CDR3 sequence is CASSPGQGAGSPLHF. Here the CDR3 DNA reads TGTGCCAGCTCCCCCGGACAGGGGGCAGGTTCACCCCTCCACTTT.

There are a few counts of this clonotype. This chain connects TRBV5-1 to TRBJ1-4, with TRBD1 matching over 7 bases. The V gene end was trimmed by 4 bases and the J gene end by 3 bases; junction bases not matched to a gene: 6. Germline assignment: CDR1 SGHRS and CDR2 YFSETQ. CDR3 length: 15 residues. CDR3 coding DNA: TGCGCCAGCAGCGGGACAGCTACTTCTAATGAAAAACTGTTTTTT. Protein product: CASSGTATSNEKLFF.

This clonotype was observed at least ten times. CDR3 protein: CASSPGTNTGELFF. In DNA, the CDR3 is TGTGCCAGCAGTCCGGGAACGAACACCGGGGAGCTGTTTTTT. The chain joins TRBV12-3 or TRBV12-4 to TRBJ2-2; possibly TRBD2 for D (5 bases). V was pared by 5 bases and J by 0 bases, with 7 bases between. The CDR3 consists of 14 residues.

V gene TRBV11-3 combines with J gene TRBJ2-1, with a possible D match to TRBD2 (5 bases). Germline values: CDR1 SGHNT, CDR2 YENEEA. V was shortened by 5 bases and J by 5 bases, with 13 bases between the two germline ends. CDR3 size: 14 residues. The CDR3 spells CASSRDGVDNEQFF. DNA for the CDR3: TGTGCCAGCAGCCGAGACGGGGTAGACAATGAGCAGTTCTTC.

The chain links TRBV4-3 to TRBJ2-1; 7 bases match TRBD1. Germline V gene sequence: CDR1 LGHNA, CDR2 YSLEER. CDR3 size: 16 residues. With V trimmed by 0 bases and J by 2 bases, 4 bases remained unmatched. The CDR3 DNA reads as TGCGCCAGCAGCCAAGATCCGGGACAGCCCTACAATGAGCAGTTCTTC. Protein product: CASSQDPGQPYNEQFF.

CDR3 residues: CASSPAGVSYNEQFF. The CDR3 coding sequence is TGTGCCAGCAGCCCGGCGGGGGTCTCCTACAATGAGCAGTTCTTC. The gene calls are TRBV9 and TRBJ2-1; 7 nucleotides align to TRBD2. From germline, CDR1 is SGDLS and CDR2 YYNGEE. The trim removed 4 bases at V and 0 bases at J, leaving 4 bases unmatched. This CDR3 contains 15 residues.